One T cell receptor beta chain is described in this entry. This sample was taken from a study of PD-L1 blockade in urothelial cancer. Looking at the study overall: Timepoints chosen for blood analysis were 3 weeks (second dose) and 6 weeks after treatment start.

This CDR3 has 14 amino acids. V dropped 4 bases and J dropped 7 bases, with 16 bases sitting between them. Germline CDR1 reads LGHNA; CDR2 reads YSLEER. Sequencing was performed with immunoSEQ multiplex PCR; in TCRdb, only in-frame clones are kept and a portion is missing. The sample carries under 55,000 clones, around 80% recorded once. Sample time point: pretreatment peripheral blood. The rearrangement uses TRBV4-3 and TRBJ1-2; D is possibly TRBD1 (6 bases). The material was PBMCs, obtained around atezolizumab (anti-PD-L1) treatment. The receptor comes from a man aged 65-85 years with urothelial cancer. This chain's CDR3 is CASSLETGLGGYTF. DNA for the CDR3: TGCGCCAGCAGCCTGGAGACAGGCTTGGGTGGCTACACCTTC.